The next 10 T cell receptor beta chains were all read from a single sample in a study of blood T cell repertoires in COVID-19. Sequencing used immunoSEQ multiplex PCR; TCRdb keeps in-frame clones, though not all of them. The sample contains about 140,000 clones, 88% of which appear only once. The sample taken for sequencing was peripheral blood. All receptors derive from a man between 60 and 75 years old with active or convalescent COVID-19.

The rearrangement joins TRBV3-1 (or the pseudogene TRBV3-2) to TRBJ2-7; 10 bases align to TRBD1. Germline V gene data show CDR1 as LGHDT and CDR2 as YNNKEL (reference sequence). The V segment lost 7 bases and the J segment 5 bases; nucleotides outside the gene matches: 8. The CDR3 length is 14 residues. Here the CDR3 DNA reads TGTGCCAGCAAAAAGACAGGGGGCCCCCACGAGCAGTACTTC. It encodes CASKKTGGPHEQYF.

This chain uses TRBV5-1 with TRBJ2-7; a possible D gene is TRBD2 (5 bases). The CDR3 consists of 14 residues. Trimming shortened V by 4 bases and J by 0 bases, and 11 bases separated the two germline ends. Per germline, CDR1 SGHRS and CDR2 YFSETQ. CDR3 in DNA: TGCGCCAGCAGCGGGAGCGGTATCTCCTACGAGCAGTACTTC. Its translation is CASSGSGISYEQYF.

The rearrangement joins TRBV6-5 to TRBJ1-5; 9 positions match TRBD1. The junction had 2 bases not matched to a gene; V was cut back by 2 bases and J by 0 bases. There are 16 residues in the CDR3. Per the germline V gene, CDR1 is MNHEY and CDR2 is SVGAGI. CDR3 region: CASSYRQGGSNQPQHF. The CDR3 DNA reads as TGTGCCAGCAGTTACCGACAGGGGGGTAGCAATCAGCCCCAGCATTTT.

V is TRBV10-2 and J is TRBJ2-7, with D uncertain. The CDR3 runs 17 residues. The germline V and J ends were trimmed by 4 bases and 5 bases, with 24 bases remaining between them. Germline V gives CDR1 WSHSY, CDR2 SAAADI. DNA for the CDR3: TGCGCCAGCAGTGCATTAACAACCGGCACTACGCCTGACGAGCAGTACTTC. Its protein product is CASSALTTGTTPDEQYF.

The CDR3 DNA reads as TGTGCCAGCAGTAAAACGTGGTCGGGGGTTCAGCCCCAGCATTTT. It codes for CASSKTWSGVQPQHF. The chain employs TRBV6-2 or TRBV6-3 and TRBJ1-5, with D perhaps matching TRBD1 (5 bases). Germline lookup yields CDR1 MNHEY and CDR2 SVGEGT. The CDR3 consists of 15 residues. Trimming shortened V by 5 bases and J by 6 bases, and 17 bases separated the two germline ends.

The rearrangement uses TRBV28 and TRBJ1-1; TRBD1 might be the D (6 bases). Germline loops: CDR1 MDHEN, CDR2 SYDVKM. CDR3 length: 12 amino acids. V was trimmed by 10 bases and J by 3 bases, leaving 12 bases between them. The CDR3 is CATLTGYTEAFF. CDR3 DNA: TGTGCCACCCTAACAGGGTACACTGAAGCTTTCTTT.

J is TRBJ2-1 and V is TRBV9; 10 positions agree with TRBD1. This CDR3 is 17 amino acids long. With V trimmed by 3 bases and J by 10 bases, 16 bases remained unmatched. Germline V lookup: CDR1 SGDLS, CDR2 YYNGEE. The CDR3 DNA is TGTGCCAGCAGCGCACCGTCCGGGACAGGGGTTGATTGGGAGCAGTTCTTC. Residues: CASSAPSGTGVDWEQFF.

J is TRBJ2-7 and V is TRBV6-5; 10 bases align to TRBD1. Germline CDR1 and CDR2: MNHEY and SVGAGI. CDR3 length equals 15 residues. The V gene end was trimmed by 5 bases and the J gene end by 5 bases; junction bases not matched to a gene: 9. Here the CDR3 reads CASSHAGTGDHEQYF. CDR3 nucleotides: TGTGCCAGCAGTCACGCCGGGACAGGGGATCACGAGCAGTACTTC.

This sequence joins TRBV6-2 or TRBV6-3 and TRBJ1-1, with D possibly matching TRBD1 (6 bases). CDR3 length: 15 amino acids. Germline V gene lookup returns CDR1 MNHEY and CDR2 SVGEGT. V lost 5 bases to trimming and J lost 0 bases, with 13 bases between them. In DNA, the CDR3 is TGTGCCAGCAGTAAATCCGGGACATTGAACACTGAAGCTTTCTTT. Its protein product is CASSKSGTLNTEAFF.

The chain carries TRBV5-1 and TRBJ2-1; 9 positions match TRBD1. There are 15 residues in the CDR3. Germline V gives CDR1 SGHRS, CDR2 YFSETQ. V lost 3 bases and J lost 2; bases outside the gene matches: 3. CDR3 bases: TGCGCCAGCAGCTCGGGACAGGGCCCCTACAATGAGCAGTTCTTC. Amino acid sequence: CASSSGQGPYNEQFF.